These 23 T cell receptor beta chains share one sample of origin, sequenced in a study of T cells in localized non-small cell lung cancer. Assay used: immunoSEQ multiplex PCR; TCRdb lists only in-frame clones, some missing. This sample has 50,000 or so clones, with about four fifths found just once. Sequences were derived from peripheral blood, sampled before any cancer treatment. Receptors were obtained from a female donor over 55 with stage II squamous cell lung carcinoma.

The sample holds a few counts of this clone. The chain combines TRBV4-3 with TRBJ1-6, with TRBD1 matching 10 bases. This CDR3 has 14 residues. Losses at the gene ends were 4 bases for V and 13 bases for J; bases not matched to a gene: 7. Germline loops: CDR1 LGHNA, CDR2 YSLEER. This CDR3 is CASSPQPGQGPLHF. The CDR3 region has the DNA TGCGCCAGCAGCCCCCAACCGGGACAGGGGCCCCTCCACTTT.

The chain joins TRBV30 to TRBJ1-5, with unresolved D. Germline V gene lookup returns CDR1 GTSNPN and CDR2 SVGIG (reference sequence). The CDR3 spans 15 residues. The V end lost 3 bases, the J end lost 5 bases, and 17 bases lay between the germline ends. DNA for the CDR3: TGTGCCTGGAGCTTTCGGGCCCGGAGGGATCAGCCCCAGCATTTT. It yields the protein CAWSFRARRDQPQHF.

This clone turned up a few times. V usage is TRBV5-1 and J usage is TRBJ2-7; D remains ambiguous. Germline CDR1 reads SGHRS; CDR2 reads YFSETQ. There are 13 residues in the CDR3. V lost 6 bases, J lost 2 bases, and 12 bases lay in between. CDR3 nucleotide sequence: TGCGCCAGCACGGAAGAAGGGACCTACGAGCAGTACTTC. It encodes CASTEEGTYEQYF.

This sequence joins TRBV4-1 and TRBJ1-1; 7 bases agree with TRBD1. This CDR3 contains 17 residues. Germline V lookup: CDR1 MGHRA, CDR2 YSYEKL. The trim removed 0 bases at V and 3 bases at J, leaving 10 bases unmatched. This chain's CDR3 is CASSQEISGTADTEAFF. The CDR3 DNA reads TGCGCCAGCAGCCAAGAAATCAGCGGGACAGCCGACACTGAAGCTTTCTTT.

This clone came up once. CDR3 coding DNA: TGTGCCATCACGGGGGCCTTGAACACTGAAGCTTTCTTT. Translated, it gives CAITGALNTEAFF. The chain recombines TRBV10-3 with TRBJ1-1; a weak D match, TRBD1 (6 bases). The V gene lost 7 bases and the J gene lost 0 bases, with 9 bases spanning the gap. Looked up from germline, CDR1 is ENHRY and CDR2 is SYGVKD. The CDR3 has 13 amino acids.

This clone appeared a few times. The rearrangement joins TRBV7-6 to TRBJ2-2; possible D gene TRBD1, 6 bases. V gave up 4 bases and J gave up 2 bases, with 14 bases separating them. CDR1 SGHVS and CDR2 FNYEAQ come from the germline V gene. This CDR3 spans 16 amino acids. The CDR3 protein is CASSSDSNTNTGELFF. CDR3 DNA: TGTGCCAGCAGCTCGGACAGCAACACTAACACCGGGGAGCTGTTTTTT.

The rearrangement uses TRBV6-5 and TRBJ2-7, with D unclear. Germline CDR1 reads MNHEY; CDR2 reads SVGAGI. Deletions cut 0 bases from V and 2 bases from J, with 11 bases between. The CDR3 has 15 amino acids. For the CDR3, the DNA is TGTGCCAGCAGTTACTCGAGCCGACCTACCTACGAGCAGTACTTC. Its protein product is CASSYSSRPTYEQYF.

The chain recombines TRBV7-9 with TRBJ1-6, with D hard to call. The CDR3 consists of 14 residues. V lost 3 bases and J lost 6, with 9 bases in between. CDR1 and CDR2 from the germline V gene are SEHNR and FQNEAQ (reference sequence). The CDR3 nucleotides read TGTGCCAGCAGCTTCGGCAGCGTTAATTCACCCCTCCACTTT. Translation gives CASSFGSVNSPLHF. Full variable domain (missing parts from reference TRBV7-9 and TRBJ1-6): DTGVSQNPRHKITKRGQNVTFRCDPISEHNRLYWYRQTLGQGPEFLTYFQNEAQLEKSRLLSDRFSAERPKGSFSTLEIQRTEQGDSAMYLCASSFGSVNSPLHFGNGTRLTVT.

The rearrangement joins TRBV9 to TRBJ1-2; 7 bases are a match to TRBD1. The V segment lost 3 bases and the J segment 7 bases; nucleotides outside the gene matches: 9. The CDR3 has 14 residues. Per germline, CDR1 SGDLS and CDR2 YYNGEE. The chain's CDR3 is CASSAKTGTGGYTF. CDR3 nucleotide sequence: TGTGCCAGCAGCGCCAAGACAGGGACGGGTGGCTACACCTTC. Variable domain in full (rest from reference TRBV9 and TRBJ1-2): DSGVTQTPKHLITATGQRVTLRCSPRSGDLSVYWYQQSLDQGLQFLIQYYNGEERAKGNILERFSAQQFPDLHSELNLSSLELGDSALYFCASSAKTGTGGYTFGSGTRLTVV.

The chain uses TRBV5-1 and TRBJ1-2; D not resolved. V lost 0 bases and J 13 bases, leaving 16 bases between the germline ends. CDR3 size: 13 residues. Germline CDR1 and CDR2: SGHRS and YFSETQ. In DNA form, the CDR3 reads TGCGCCAGCAGCTTGGGGACCGCCGAGCCCCGCACCTTC. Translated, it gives CASSLGTAEPRTF.

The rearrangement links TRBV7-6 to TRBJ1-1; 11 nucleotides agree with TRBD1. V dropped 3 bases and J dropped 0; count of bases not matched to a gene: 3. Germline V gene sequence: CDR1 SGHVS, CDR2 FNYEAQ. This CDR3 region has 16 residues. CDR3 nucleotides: TGTGCCAGCAGCTTTGGGACAGGGGGAATGAACACTGAAGCTTTCTTT. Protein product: CASSFGTGGMNTEAFF.

Here the CDR3 reads CTPGTGEFF. The CDR3 DNA follows: TGCACTCCGGGGACCGGGGAGTTCTTC. The J gene is TRBJ2-1, the V gene TRBV20-1, with D perhaps TRBD1 or TRBD2 (5 bases each). Germline V gene data show CDR1 as DFQATT and CDR2 as SNEGSKA (reference sequence). The CDR3 is 9 amino acids.

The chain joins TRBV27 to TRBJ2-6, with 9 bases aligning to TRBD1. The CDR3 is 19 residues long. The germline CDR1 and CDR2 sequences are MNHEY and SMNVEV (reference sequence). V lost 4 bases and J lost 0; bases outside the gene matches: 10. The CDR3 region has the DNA TGTGCCAGCAGTTCCCAAGGGACAGGGTTCACCTCTGGGGCCAACGTCCTGACTTTC. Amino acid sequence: CASSSQGTGFTSGANVLTF.

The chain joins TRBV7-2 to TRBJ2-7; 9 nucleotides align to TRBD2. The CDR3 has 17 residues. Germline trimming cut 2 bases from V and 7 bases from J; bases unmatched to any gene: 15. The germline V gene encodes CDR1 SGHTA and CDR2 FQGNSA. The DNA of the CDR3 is TGTGCCAGCAGCTTACAGGTGCGCCCCGCGGGGGGGCTGGAGCAGTACTTC. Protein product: CASSLQVRPAGGLEQYF.

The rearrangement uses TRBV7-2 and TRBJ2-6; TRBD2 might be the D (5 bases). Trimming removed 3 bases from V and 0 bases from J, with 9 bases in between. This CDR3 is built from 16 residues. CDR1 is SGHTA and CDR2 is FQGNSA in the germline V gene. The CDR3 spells CASSLFRGSGANVLTF. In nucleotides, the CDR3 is TGTGCCAGCAGCTTGTTTCGGGGCTCTGGGGCCAACGTCCTGACTTTC.

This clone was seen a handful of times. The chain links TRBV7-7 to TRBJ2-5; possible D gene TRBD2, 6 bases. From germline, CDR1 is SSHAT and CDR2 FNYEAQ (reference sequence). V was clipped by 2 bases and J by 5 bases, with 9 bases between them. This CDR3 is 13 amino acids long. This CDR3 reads CASSLRLGETQYF. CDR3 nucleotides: TGTGCCAGCAGCTTAAGACTAGGGGAGACCCAGTACTTC. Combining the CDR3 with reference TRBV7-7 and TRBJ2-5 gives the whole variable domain GAGVSQSPRYKVTKRGQDVTLRCDPISSHATLYWYQQALGQGPEFLTYFNYEAQPDKSGLPSDRFSAERPEGSISTLTIQRTEQRDSAMYRCASSLRLGETQYFGPGTRLLVL.

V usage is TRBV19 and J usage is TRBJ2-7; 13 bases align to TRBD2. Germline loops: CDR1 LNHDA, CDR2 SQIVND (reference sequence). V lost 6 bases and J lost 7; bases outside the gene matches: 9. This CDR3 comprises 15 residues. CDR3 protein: CASSQLAGGPGEQYF. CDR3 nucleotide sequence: TGTGCCAGTAGCCAACTAGCGGGGGGGCCAGGGGAGCAGTACTTC.

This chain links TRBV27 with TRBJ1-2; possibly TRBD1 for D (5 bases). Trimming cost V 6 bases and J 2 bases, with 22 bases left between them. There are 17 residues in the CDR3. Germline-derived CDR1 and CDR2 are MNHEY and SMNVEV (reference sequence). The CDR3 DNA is TGTGCCAGCAGCCTCTTGGGGGTCCAAGGAGAAAACTATGGCTACACCTTC. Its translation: CASSLLGVQGENYGYTF.

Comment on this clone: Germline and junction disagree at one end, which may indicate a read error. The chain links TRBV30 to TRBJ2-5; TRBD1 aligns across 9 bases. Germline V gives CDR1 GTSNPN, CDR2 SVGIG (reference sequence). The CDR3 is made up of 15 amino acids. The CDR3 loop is CAWTWTGAPQGTQYF. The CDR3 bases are TGTGCCTGGACCTGGACAGGGGCCCCCCAAGGGACCCAGTACTTC.

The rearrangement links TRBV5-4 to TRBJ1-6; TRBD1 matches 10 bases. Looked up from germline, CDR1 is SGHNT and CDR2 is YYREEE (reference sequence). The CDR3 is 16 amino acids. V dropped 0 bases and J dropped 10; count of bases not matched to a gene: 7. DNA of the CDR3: TGTGCCAGCAGCTTGGGGACAGGGGGGACGGGGTCACCCCTCCACTTT. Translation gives CASSLGTGGTGSPLHF. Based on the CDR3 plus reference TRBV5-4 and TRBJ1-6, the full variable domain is ETGVTQSPTHLIKTRGQQVTLRCSSQSGHNTVSWYQQALGQGPQFIFQYYREEENGRGNFPPRFSGLQFPNYSSELNVNALELDDSALYLCASSLGTGGTGSPLHFGNGTRLTVT.

The CDR3 sequence is CARSGGDRTKTPLHF. Here the CDR3 DNA reads TGTGCCAGAAGCGGGGGGGACAGGACTAAGACACCCCTCCACTTT. This sequence joins TRBV5-3 and TRBJ1-6; 8 positions match TRBD1. TRBV5-3 is sorted into the ORF group, with uncertain function. With V trimmed by 4 bases and J by 11 bases, 11 bases remained unmatched. CDR3 size: 15 residues.

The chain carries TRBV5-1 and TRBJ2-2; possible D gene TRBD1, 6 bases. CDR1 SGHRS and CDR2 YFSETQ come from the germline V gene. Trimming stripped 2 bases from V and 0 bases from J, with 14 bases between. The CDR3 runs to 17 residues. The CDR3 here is CASSFRLRTANTGELFF. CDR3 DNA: TGCGCCAGCAGCTTCCGTTTACGGACAGCGAACACCGGGGAGCTGTTTTTT.

CDR3 protein: CASSLTFRDLDQPQHF. The CDR3 DNA follows: TGTGCCAGCAGCTTAACGTTCAGGGATCTGGATCAGCCCCAGCATTTT. The chain uses TRBV7-2 and TRBJ1-5; weak D call: TRBD1 (5 bases). Germline values: CDR1 SGHTA, CDR2 FQGNSA. Between the trimmed V and J ends, which lost 2 bases and 5 bases, there was a span of 16 bases. This CDR3 contains 16 residues.